This TCR beta chain derives from a study of shared clonotypes between healthy human individuals. Assay used: immunoSEQ multiplex PCR; TCRdb lists only in-frame clones, some missing. The repertoire has about 2.1 million clones, 93% of them found once; the top ten carry around 1.8%. The CDR3 is 13 residues long. V was pared by 6 bases and J by 8 bases, with 6 bases of the junction left unmatched. Germline V CDR1 and CDR2: MNHEY, SMNVEV (reference sequence). Naivety among CD8 cells was defined by CD45RO negativity and positive CCR7 selection, thereby excluding terminally differentiated effector memory CD45RA+ cells.

The chain has TRBV27 and TRBJ2-3; 9 bases fit TRBD2. The sample consisted of naive CD8+ T cells from PBMCs. This receptor was taken from a man aged 18 to 29 in good health. Some clones in this sample may be carry-over from other donors' samples. CDR3 in amino acids: CASRGRGGGTQYF. CDR3 nucleotide sequence: TGTGCCAGCAGGGGGCGGGGGGGCGGTACGCAGTATTTT.